This TCR beta chain was sequenced in a study of blood T cell repertoires in COVID-19. Study as a whole: Collection of acute and convalescent COVID-19 samples took place in the United States, Italy and Spain. The cDNA or gDNA used as material had been derived from T cells, B-cell-depleted T cells, or PBMCs.

CDR1 is SGHTA, CDR2 FQGNSA, per germline. The CDR3 sequence is 16 residues long. The V gene lost 5 bases and the J gene lost 5 bases, with 18 bases spanning the gap. Participants were aged 18 to 89 years, lived in over 20 US areas, and enrolled virtually. Categorization into cohorts depended on clinical history that participants reported. The repertoire was sequenced with immunoSEQ multiplex PCR; TCRdb's copy has only in-frame clones and lacks some. The table lists under 350,000 clones, roughly 90% of them singletons. This receptor was identified in a man between 60 and 75 years old who had recovered from COVID-19. The sequencing input was PBMCs or T cells enriched from blood (not recorded which). The gene calls are TRBV7-2 and TRBJ2-2, with a weak D call TRBD1 (5 bases). For the CDR3, the DNA is TGTGCCAGCAGCCTACTCAGTGGGGCGCGAACCGGGGAGCTGTTTTTT. Its translation: CASSLLSGARTGELFF. Combining the CDR3 with reference TRBV7-2 and TRBJ2-2 gives the whole variable domain GAGVSQSPSNKVTEKGKDVELRCDPISGHTALYWYRQSLGQGLEFLIYFQGNSAPDKSGLPSDRFSAERTGGSVSTLTIQRTQQEDSAVYLCASSLLSGARTGELFFGEGSRLTVL.